A single sample gave rise to the 18 T cell receptor beta chains below, sequenced in a study of tumor and adjacent non-tumor tissue in lung cancer. The library came from three nested PCR rounds adapted from ARM-PCR protocols. One entry per CDR3 protein, called by TCRdb with MiXCR from the multiplex PCR reads. The top ten hold more than 20% of the sample, which has roughly 49,000 distinct CDR3 sequences, about 79% seen once. This sample's RNA came from whole unsorted tissue. This non-tumor lung sample came from over 3 cm beyond the tumor edge. The sample was distant non-tumor lung tissue. These receptors were collected from a woman aged 55-69 years with non-small cell lung cancer.

Concerning this clonotype itself: Compared with germline, one end of the junction differs, possibly owing to a read error. The chain couples TRBV6-6 to TRBJ2-1; D not certain. Germline lookup yields CDR1 MNHNY and CDR2 SVGAGI (reference sequence). CDR3 length: 14 residues. This CDR3 reads CASGYSLYSDEQFF. The CDR3 DNA follows: TGTGCCAGCGGTTACTCCCTTTACAGTGACGAGCAGTTCTTC.

This clonotype occurred once. A much larger clone lies a single base off, so this may be a read error. The genes are TRBV20-1 and TRBJ1-1; a possible D gene is TRBD1 (5 bases). Trimming removed 7 bases at V and 3 bases at J, with 15 bases between. CDR1 is DFQATT, CDR2 SNEGSKA, per germline (reference sequence). The CDR3 spans 13 residues. CDR3 bases: TGCAGTGTTCCACGGGGCGCGGACACTGAAGCTTTCTTT. Its protein product is CSVPRGADTEAFF.

Concerning this clonotype: This is likely a read error, given that the CDR3 carries no conserved phenylalanine or tryptophan at its end. The limits of the CDR3 on the DNA are not certain, so only TCRdb's listed CDR3 is given. This chain connects TRBV6-5 to TRBJ1-6; the D call of TRBD1 is as the table states it, not checked on the DNA. With termini counted, the CDR3 has 12 amino acids. Germline loops: CDR1 MNHEY, CDR2 SVGAGI. CDR3 amino acids: CANPGTCSSLLI.

Concerning this clonotype itself: One end of the junction varies from germline; a read error may be responsible. The chain couples TRBV28 to TRBJ2-6; D is perhaps TRBD1 (5 bases). CDR3 length equals 16 residues. The germline V gene has CDR1 MDHEN and CDR2 SYDVKM. CDR3 protein: CASSLIGASGANVLSF. The CDR3 nucleotides read TGTGCCAGCAGTTTAATAGGGGCTTCTGGGGCCAACGTCCTGAGTTTC. The variable domain in full, completed from reference TRBV28 and TRBJ2-6, reads DVKVTQSSRYLVKRTGEKVFLECVQDMDHENMFWYRQDPGLGLRLIYFSYDVKMKEKGDIPEGYSVSREKKERFSLILESASTNQTSMYLCASSLIGASGANVLSFGAGSRLTVL.

In the case of this clonotype: An end of the junction does not agree with germline; a read error may underlie this. The chain links TRBV2 to TRBJ1-2; 7 nucleotides line up with TRBD1. This CDR3 is built from 14 residues. Per the germline V gene, CDR1 is SNHLY and CDR2 is FYNNEI. The DNA of the CDR3 is TGTGTCAGCAGTGATCCGGGGACAGCCTATGGCTACACCTTC. It is translated as CVSSDPGTAYGYTF. Complete variable domain (other parts from reference TRBV2 and TRBJ1-2): EPEVTQTPSHQVTQMGQEVILRCVPISNHLYFYWYRQILGQKVEFLVSFYNNEISEKSEIFDDQFSVERPDGSNFTLKIRSTKLEDSAMYFCVSSDPGTAYGYTFGSGTRLTVV.

Notes on this clonotype: One end of the junction varies from germline; a read error may be responsible. The chain has TRBV11-2 and TRBJ2-7, with D possibly being TRBD1 (5 bases). This CDR3 has 12 amino acids. The germline CDR1 and CDR2 sequences are SGHAT and FQNNGV. CDR3 sequence (DNA): TGTTCCAGCAGTGCCGACAGATACGAGCAGAACTTC. Translated: CSSSADRYEQNF.

This clonotype is deemed medium-sized. V and J are TRBV6-6 and TRBJ1-5; unclear D gene. This CDR3 contains 15 residues. V shed 6 bases and J shed 2 bases, with 14 bases lying between them. CDR1 and CDR2 from the germline V gene are MNHNY and SVGAGI (reference sequence). The CDR3 spells CASSFVGRRNQPQHF. CDR3 DNA: TGTGCCAGCAGCTTTGTTGGGCGGCGCAATCAGCCCCAGCATTTT.

As regards this clonotype: The CDR3 does not end in the conserved phenylalanine or tryptophan, so this is likely a read error. The chain is built from TRBV14 and TRBJ1-1, with TRBD1 identical over 9 bases. The germline gives CDR1 SGHDN, CDR2 FVKESK. This CDR3 contains 12 residues. For the CDR3, the DNA is TGTGTCAGCAGCAGGGACAGGGTGGAAGCTTTCTAT. Amino acids: CVSSRDRVEAFY.

This clonotype was found a few times. The chain combines TRBV9 with TRBJ2-7; perhaps TRBD2 as D (5 bases). The V gene lost 0 bases and the J gene lost 3 bases, with 10 bases spanning the gap. Germline V gene sequence: CDR1 SGDLS, CDR2 YYNGEE. CDR3 length equals 14 residues. CDR3 in DNA: TGTGCCAGCAGCGTAGGAGAGGGTTTCTACGAGCAGTACTTC. Its protein is CASSVGEGFYEQYF.

V and J are TRBV7-2 and TRBJ2-7; a possible D gene is TRBD2 (5 bases). The CDR3 is 14 residues long. V was clipped by 9 bases and J by 7 bases, with 22 bases between them. In germline, CDR1 is SGHTA, CDR2 FQGNSA. CDR3 coding DNA: TGTGCCAGGAGCACATCCGGGATAGGGCTTGAGCAGTACTTC. Its protein product is CARSTSGIGLEQYF.

A note on this clonotype: A single base separates this from a much larger clone, so it may be a read error. The chain is built from TRBV7-8 and TRBJ1-3; no firm D call. This CDR3 region has 15 residues. V gave up 1 base and J gave up 3 bases, with 10 bases separating them. Germline CDR1 reads SGHVS; CDR2 reads FQNEAQ. CDR3 region: CASSLVGASGNTIYF. The CDR3, as DNA: TGTGCCAGCAGCTTAGTGGGCGCGAGTGGAAACACCATATATTTT.

With respect to this clonotype: The CDR3 end shows no conserved phenylalanine or tryptophan, and so a read error is likely. The chain employs TRBV5-4 and TRBJ2-7, with D possibly TRBD2 on 6 matching bases. CDR3 length: 15 amino acids. V lost 1 base and J 0 bases, leaving 11 bases between the germline ends. Germline assignment: CDR1 SGHNT and CDR2 YYREEE (reference sequence). CDR3 DNA sequence: TGTGCCAGCAGCTTGACTAGCTGGGGCTCCTACGAGCAGTACTCC. It specifies CASSLTSWGSYEQYS.

Points on this clonotype: At one end, the junction sequence differs from germline, possibly due to a read error. This chain joins TRBV6-2 or TRBV6-3 and TRBJ1-5; TRBD1 aligns across 8 bases. From germline, CDR1 is MNHEY and CDR2 SVGEGT. This CDR3 contains 20 residues. The CDR3 DNA reads as TGTGCCAGCAGTTACCTCTCCGTGGACAGGGAGAGGTATAACAATCAGTCCCAGCATTTT. Residues: CASSYLSVDRERYNNQSQHF.

Turning to this clonotype: A much more abundant neighbour one base away suggests this may be a read error. Since no conserved phenylalanine or tryptophan closes the CDR3, a read error is the likely cause. The chain is built from TRBV6-2 or TRBV6-3 and TRBJ1-1, with unresolved D. Germline lookup yields CDR1 MNHEY and CDR2 SVGEGT. This CDR3 is built from 16 residues. The CDR3: CAGSSNPLWEVTEAFS. The CDR3, as DNA: TGTGCCGGCAGTTCTAACCCTCTCTGGGAAGTCACTGAAGCTTTCTCT.

Points on this clonotype: A single base separates this from a much larger clone, so it may be a read error. Here the CDR3 DNA reads TGCAGTGCTATAGCAGGCACTAGCGGACGGGGGGAGACCCAGTACTTC. The encoded protein is CSAIAGTSGRGETQYF. The chain couples TRBV20-1 to TRBJ2-5, with TRBD2 matching over 8 bases. The CDR3 covers 16 residues. Germline V gene lookup returns CDR1 DFQATT and CDR2 SNEGSKA (reference sequence). Trimming at V came to 4 bases and at J to 5 bases, leaving 15 bases not matched to a gene.

In regard to this clonotype: Germline and junction disagree at one end, which may indicate a read error. CDR3 nucleotide sequence: TGTGCCAGCAGCCTGACAAGGGGTCAAAAGACACAGTACTTC. Protein: CASSLTRGQKTQYF. V gene TRBV6-5 combines with J gene TRBJ2-5, with a possible D match to TRBD1 (5 bases). The CDR3 sequence is 14 residues long. The germline CDR1 and CDR2 sequences are MNHEY and SVGAGI.

This clonotype was found many times. This sequence joins TRBV9 and TRBJ2-2; D not certain. Germline CDR1 is SGDLS and CDR2 is YYNGEE. The CDR3 spans 13 residues. The V gene lost 2 bases and the J gene lost 7 bases, with 9 bases spanning the gap. The CDR3 nucleotides are TGTGCCAGCAGCGTCGACTCCCACGGGGAGCTGTTTTTT. Translated, it gives CASSVDSHGELFF.

V is TRBV6-2 or TRBV6-3 and J is TRBJ2-2, with 8 bases fitting TRBD2. J gave up 1 base and V 6 bases, and 7 bases lay outside the gene matches. The CDR3 loop spans 16 amino acids. CDR1 is MNHEY and CDR2 is SVGEGT in the germline V gene. The CDR3 reads CASSYSLAENTGELFF. In nucleotides, the CDR3 is TGTGCCAGCAGCTATTCACTAGCGGAGAACACCGGGGAGCTGTTTTTT.